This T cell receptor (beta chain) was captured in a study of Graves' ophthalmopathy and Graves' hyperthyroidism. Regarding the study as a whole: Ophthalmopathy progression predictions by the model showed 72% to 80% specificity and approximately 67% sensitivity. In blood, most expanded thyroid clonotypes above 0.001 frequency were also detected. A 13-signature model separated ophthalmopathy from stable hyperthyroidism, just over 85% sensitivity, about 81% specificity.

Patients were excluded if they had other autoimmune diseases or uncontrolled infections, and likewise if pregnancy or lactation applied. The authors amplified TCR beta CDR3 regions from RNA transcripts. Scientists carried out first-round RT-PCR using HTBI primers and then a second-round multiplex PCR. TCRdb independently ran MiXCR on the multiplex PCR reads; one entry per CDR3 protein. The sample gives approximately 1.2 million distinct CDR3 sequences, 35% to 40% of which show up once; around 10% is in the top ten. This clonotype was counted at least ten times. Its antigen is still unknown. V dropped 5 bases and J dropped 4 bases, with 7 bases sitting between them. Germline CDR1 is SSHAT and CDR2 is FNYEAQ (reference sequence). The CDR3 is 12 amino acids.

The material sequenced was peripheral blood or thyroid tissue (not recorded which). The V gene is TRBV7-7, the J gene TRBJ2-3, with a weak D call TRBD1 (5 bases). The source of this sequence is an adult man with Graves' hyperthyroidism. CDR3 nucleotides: TGTGCCAGCAGCCAGGGCTCAGATACGCAGTATTTT. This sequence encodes CASSQGSDTQYF. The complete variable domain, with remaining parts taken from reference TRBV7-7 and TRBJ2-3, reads GAGVSQSPRYKVTKRGQDVTLRCDPISSHATLYWYQQALGQGPEFLTYFNYEAQPDKSGLPSDRFSAERPEGSISTLTIQRTEQRDSAMYRCASSQGSDTQYFGPGTRLTVL.